Listed here is a single T cell receptor beta chain. This entry is derived from a study of cytomegalovirus exposure and HLA in healthy donors. CDR1 and CDR2 (germline): SEHNR, FQNEAQ (reference sequence). V trimming: 5 bases; J trimming: 7 bases; junction bases outside the gene matches: 13. This CDR3 comprises 15 residues. In the PCR, 60 Vbeta and 13 Jbeta primers were used. Profiling relied on immunoSEQ multiplex PCR, and the TCRdb table lists in-frame clones only, not all of them. The sample has 85,000 to 130,000 clones, about two thirds seen once. The clonotype comes from a female donor in good health and CMV-seronegative. This chain uses TRBV7-9 with TRBJ2-7, with 8 bases lining up with TRBD1. Sample: PBMCs. In DNA, the CDR3 is TGTGCCAGCAGCCTCCGCGACAGGGGACCGGGTGAGCAGTACTTC. Protein: CASSLRDRGPGEQYF.